Listed below are T cell receptor beta chains from one sample, sequenced in a study of radiation and T cells in renal cell carcinoma. Measured with immunoSEQ multiplex PCR; TCRdb has only the in-frame clones, and not every one. The sample comprises 20,000 or so clones, less than 65% of which are singletons, and over 9.5% rests with the top ten. Sequenced here: tumor tissue, sampled from a patient whose treatment included radiotherapy and nephrectomy. These receptors all stem from a man in his fifties with renal cell carcinoma. Both conserved end residues are part of each CDR3. Fields, in order: D gene, clone size, V gene, J gene, CDR3 length, CDR3 protein, CDR3 DNA. D genes are given only for firm matches. Not all rows give a size; the values are once, few, many and, for expanded clones, a class.

TRBD1	NA	TRBV9	TRBJ1-3	17	CASSQTGLTLPGNTIYF	TGTGCCAGCAGTCAGACAGGGCTGACCCTCCCTGGAAACACCATATATTTT
NA	NA	TRBV7-8	TRBJ2-5	13	CASSSGNQETQYF	TGTGCCAGCAGCTCGGGAAACCAAGAGACCCAGTACTTC
NA	NA	TRBV19	TRBJ2-7	14	CASKSFVGPYEQYF	TGTGCCAGTAAAAGCTTCGTCGGGCCCTACGAGCAGTACTTC
TRBD2	NA	TRBV5-1	TRBJ2-5	15	CASIPGGGGQETQYF	TGCGCCAGCATCCCTGGCGGGGGAGGCCAAGAGACCCAGTACTTC
TRBD1	many	TRBV2	TRBJ1-2	14	CASMRGQGGYGYTF	TGTGCCAGCATGAGAGGACAGGGAGGGTATGGCTACACCTTC
NA	few	TRBV9	TRBJ1-2	11	CASGRTTGYTF	TGTGCCAGCGGTAGGACTACGGGCTACACCTTC
TRBD1	few	TRBV5-8	TRBJ2-7	14	CASSYPGQGRVQYF	TGTGCCAGCAGTTACCCGGGACAGGGAAGGGTGCAGTACTTC
NA	NA	TRBV28	TRBJ1-3	15	CASTSDDPSGNTIYF	TGTGCCAGCACATCAGATGACCCCTCTGGAAACACCATATATTTT
TRBD2	NA	TRBV10-2	TRBJ2-5	17	CASSGTSGIFNPKTQYF	TGCGCCAGCAGTGGGACTAGCGGGATCTTTAACCCCAAGACCCAGTACTTC
TRBD2	few	TRBV7-3	TRBJ2-1	13	CASSVTSVGEQFF	TGTGCCAGCAGCGTGACTAGCGTTGGCGAGCAGTTCTTC
TRBD1	NA	TRBV7-2	TRBJ2-7	15	CASSLRDTGAYEQYF	TGTGCCAGCAGCTTAAGGGACACAGGGGCCTACGAGCAGTACTTC
TRBD1	NA	TRBV5-5	TRBJ1-2	13	CASSSQGNYGYTF	TGTGCCAGCAGCTCACAGGGGAATTATGGCTACACCTTC
NA	NA	TRBV6-5	TRBJ1-1	14	CASSYLNLNTEAFF	TGTGCCAGCAGTTACCTAAATCTGAACACTGAAGCTTTCTTT
TRBD1	NA	TRBV6-6	TRBJ1-2	13	CASSMDRSNGYTF	TGTGCCAGCAGTATGGACAGGTCGAATGGCTACACCTTC
NA	NA	TRBV6-6	TRBJ1-3	15	CASGTQYSSGNTIYF	TGTGCCAGCGGGACCCAGTACAGCTCTGGAAACACCATATATTTT
TRBD1	NA	TRBV7-3	TRBJ1-6	16	CASSEQGGFYNSPLHF	TGTGCCAGCAGCGAACAGGGGGGATTCTATAATTCACCCCTCCACTTT
NA	few	TRBV19	TRBJ1-5	12	CASRDSNQPQHF	TGTGCCAGTCGGGACAGCAATCAGCCCCAGCATTTT
NA	NA	TRBV28	TRBJ1-1	15	CASSPNNLQGGQAFF	TGTGCCAGCAGTCCTAACAACTTACAGGGTGGGCAAGCTTTCTTT
NA	NA	TRBV5-4	TRBJ2-7	15	CASSRGGTGIYEQYF	TGTGCCAGCAGCCGTGGGGGCACAGGGATCTACGAGCAGTACTTC
TRBD1	NA	TRBV5-4	TRBJ1-1	15	CASSLNRGLGTEAFF	TGTGCCAGCAGCTTGAACAGGGGGCTGGGCACTGAAGCTTTCTTT
NA	NA	TRBV4-1	TRBJ2-4	15	CASSQGWGTGDIQYF	TGCGCCAGCAGCCAAGGTTGGGGGACGGGGGACATTCAGTACTTC
NA	NA	TRBV4-3	TRBJ1-2	16	CASSQVLVGIGYGYTF	TGCGCCAGCAGCCAAGTCCTCGTGGGGATCGGGTATGGCTACACCTTC
NA	few	TRBV7-3	TRBJ2-6	16	CASSLEGNFGANVLTF	TGTGCCAGCAGCTTAGAGGGCAATTTTGGGGCCAACGTCCTGACTTTC
NA	NA	TRBV9	TRBJ2-7	15	CASSVQGSSSYEQYF	TGTGCCAGCAGCGTACAGGGGTCCTCCTCCTACGAGCAGTACTTC
TRBD1	NA	TRBV18	TRBJ2-7	15	CASSLGGQASYEQYF	TGTGCCAGCTCCCTTGGGGGACAGGCCTCCTACGAGCAGTACTTC
NA	NA	TRBV2	TRBJ2-7	13	CASSDAVSYEQYF	TGTGCCAGCAGTGACGCCGTATCCTACGAGCAGTACTTC
NA	NA	TRBV30	TRBJ1-4	16	CAHSKDRSPTNEKLFF	TGTGCCCACTCGAAAGACAGGTCGCCAACTAATGAAAAACTGTTTTTT
NA	NA	TRBV19	TRBJ1-2	12	CASSTQEGPYTF	TGTGCCAGTAGTACCCAGGAAGGTCCCTACACCTTC
NA	NA	TRBV10-3	TRBJ2-7	12	CAISDSNYEQYF	TGTGCCATCAGTGATTCAAATTACGAGCAGTACTTC
TRBD2	NA	TRBV27	TRBJ2-3	16	CASSLEGGPYGDTQYF	TGTGCCAGCAGTTTGGAGGGAGGGCCGTATGGAGATACGCAGTATTTT
NA	once	TRBV7-9	TRBJ2-7	16	CASSQSVSFRPYEQYF	TGTGCCAGCAGCCAGAGTGTTTCATTTAGGCCCTACGAGCAGTACTTC
NA	NA	TRBV5-1	TRBJ2-1	15	CASSLGPSSYNEQFF	TGCGCCAGCAGCCTCGGACCTAGCTCCTACAATGAGCAGTTCTTC
NA	NA	TRBV5-3	TRBJ1-1	14	CASSPPGRTDEAFF	TGTGCCAGCAGCCCCCCCGGGAGGACCGATGAAGCTTTCTTT
TRBD1	few	TRBV5-4	TRBJ1-1	15	CASSHRTGKNTEAFF	TGTGCCAGCAGCCACAGGACAGGGAAGAACACTGAAGCTTTCTTT
NA	NA	TRBV7-9	TRBJ1-1	15	CASSLGRVENTEAFF	TGTGCCAGCAGCTTGGGCAGGGTCGAGAACACTGAAGCTTTCTTT
NA	once	TRBV6-6	TRBJ1-2	12	CASIQGRYGYTF	TGTGCCAGCATCCAGGGTCGGTATGGCTACACCTTC
NA	once	TRBV18	TRBJ2-3	15	CASSPLQVGTDTQYF	TGTGCCAGCTCACCCCTCCAGGTGGGCACAGATACGCAGTATTTT
NA	NA	TRBV4-2	TRBJ2-1	18	CASSPEQTQPGGYNEQFF	TGTGCCAGCAGCCCAGAACAGACACAGCCAGGGGGGTACAATGAGCAGTTCTTC
NA	few	TRBV5-1	TRBJ2-7	16	CASSPAGRASSYEQYF	TGCGCCAGCAGCCCCGCCGGGCGGGCCAGCTCCTACGAGCAGTACTTC
NA	few	TRBV7-9	TRBJ2-1	14	CASSSEWVYNEQFF	TGTGCCAGCAGCTCTGAATGGGTTTACAATGAGCAGTTCTTC
NA	NA	TRBV10-3	TRBJ2-2	17	CAISESTRTAGTGELFF	TGTGCCATCAGTGAGTCCACGAGGACCGCGGGGACCGGGGAGCTGTTTTTT
NA	once	TRBV2	TRBJ1-5	13	CASSVQSNQPQHF	TGTGCCAGCAGTGTCCAGAGCAATCAGCCCCAGCATTTT
NA	NA	TRBV6-5	TRBJ1-2	16	CASSWDRESAYYGYTF	TGTGCCAGCAGTTGGGACCGGGAGTCGGCTTACTATGGCTACACCTTC
NA	NA	TRBV2	TRBJ2-3	12	CASSDERSAQYF	TGTGCCAGCAGTGATGAACGGTCTGCGCAGTATTTT
TRBD1	few	TRBV6-5	TRBJ1-1	14	CASSARTGGTEAFF	TGTGCCAGCAGTGCTAGGACAGGGGGCACTGAAGCTTTCTTT
NA	NA	TRBV27	TRBJ2-2	14	CASSLGGLAGELFF	TGTGCCAGCAGTTTGGGGGGGCTAGCCGGGGAGCTGTTTTTT
NA	once	TRBV2	TRBJ2-3	16	CASSATNRVDTDTQYF	TGTGCCAGCAGTGCGACAAACAGGGTTGACACAGATACGCAGTATTTT
TRBD2	medium-sized	TRBV6-5	TRBJ2-7	16	CASSYLGSGGVYEQYF	TGTGCCAGCAGTTACTTGGGTAGCGGGGGGGTGTACGAGCAGTACTTC
NA	NA	TRBV5-4	TRBJ2-5	13	CASSTPGLSAQYF	TGTGCCAGCAGCACGCCCGGCCTATCGGCCCAGTACTTC
NA	NA	TRBV6-1	TRBJ2-3	16	CASSERGGLSTDTQYF	TGTGCCAGCAGTGAAAGGGGGGGCCTCAGCACAGATACGCAGTATTTT
TRBD1	few	TRBV7-8	TRBJ2-3	14	CASSGQGSTDTQYF	TGTGCCAGCAGTGGACAGGGGAGCACAGATACGCAGTATTTT
NA	NA	TRBV5-8	TRBJ2-5	15	CASSNPGGAEETQYF	TGTGCCAGCTCCAACCCGGGCGGAGCCGAAGAGACCCAGTACTTC
NA	NA	TRBV14	TRBJ1-2	14	CASSATQGGYGYTF	TGTGCCAGCAGCGCCACGCAGGGAGGGTATGGCTACACCTTC
TRBD1	NA	TRBV28	TRBJ1-5	14	CASSFRGFNQPQHF	TGTGCCAGCAGTTTCAGGGGGTTCAATCAGCCCCAGCATTTT
TRBD1	once	TRBV2	TRBJ1-1	16	CASRAYTGTGNTEAFF	TGTGCCAGCAGGGCTTATACCGGGACAGGGAACACTGAAGCTTTCTTT